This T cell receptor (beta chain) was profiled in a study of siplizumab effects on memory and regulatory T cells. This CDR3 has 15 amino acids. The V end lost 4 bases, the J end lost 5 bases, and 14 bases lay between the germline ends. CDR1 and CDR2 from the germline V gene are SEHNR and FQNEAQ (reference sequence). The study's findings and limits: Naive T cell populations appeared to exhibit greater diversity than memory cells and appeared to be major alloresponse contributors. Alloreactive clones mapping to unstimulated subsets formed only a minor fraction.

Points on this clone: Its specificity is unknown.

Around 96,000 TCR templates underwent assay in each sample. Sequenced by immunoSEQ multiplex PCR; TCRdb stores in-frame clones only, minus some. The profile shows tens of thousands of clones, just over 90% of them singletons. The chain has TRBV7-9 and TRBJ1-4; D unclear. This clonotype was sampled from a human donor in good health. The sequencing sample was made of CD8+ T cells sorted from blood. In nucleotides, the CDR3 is TGTGCCAGCAGCTCGAGCGGCAGCATAAATGAAAAACTGTTTTTT. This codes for CASSSSGSINEKLFF.